This is a list of T cell receptor beta chains from one sample in a study of shared clonotypes between healthy human individuals. TCRdb keeps only in-frame clones here, not all; method: immunoSEQ multiplex PCR. This table holds around 1,000,000 clones, approximately 80% found once. Sequencing was carried out using memory CD4+ T cells from PBMCs. The source of these receptors is a man aged 18 to 29 in good health. Some clones in this sample may be carry-over from other donors' samples. Each CDR3 is given with its conserved first and last residue. Fields, in order: J gene, D gene, clone size, V gene, CDR3 DNA, CDR3 protein. A D gene is named only where the DNA matches it firmly. Size is omitted from some rows. Given values are once, few, many or a class for expanded clones.

J gene: TRBJ2-7
D gene: .
clone size: .
V gene: TRBV4-3
CDR3 DNA: TGCGCCAGCAGCCTGTACTACGGGGCCGGGGTAGACGAGCAGTACTTC
CDR3 protein: CASSLYYGAGVDEQYF

J gene: TRBJ2-3
D gene: .
clone size: .
V gene: TRBV9
CDR3 DNA: TGTGCCAGCAGCGTAGAACAGGGAGGGCCAGATACGCAGTATTTT
CDR3 protein: CASSVEQGGPDTQYF

J gene: TRBJ2-3
D gene: .
clone size: few
V gene: TRBV19
CDR3 DNA: TGTGCCAGTCTCAGGGGAGACACAGATACGCAGTATTTT
CDR3 protein: CASLRGDTDTQYF

J gene: TRBJ2-3
D gene: .
clone size: .
V gene: TRBV5-1
CDR3 DNA: TGCGCCAGCAGCTTGGCGGGCAGGGACGCAGATACGCAGTATTTT
CDR3 protein: CASSLAGRDADTQYF

J gene: TRBJ1-2
D gene: TRBD1
clone size: once
V gene: TRBV6-6
CDR3 DNA: TGTGCCAGCAGTCCACCAGGACAGGCAAGAGTTGGCTACACCTTC
CDR3 protein: CASSPPGQARVGYTF

J gene: TRBJ2-3
D gene: .
clone size: once
V gene: TRBV11-3
CDR3 DNA: TGTGCCAGCAGCTTAGGAGGGGTGCCAGATACGCAGTATTTT
CDR3 protein: CASSLGGVPDTQYF

J gene: TRBJ1-2
D gene: TRBD1
clone size: .
V gene: TRBV6-6
CDR3 DNA: TGTGCCAGCAGTTCCCCGGGACAGGGAAGAGGCTACACCTTC
CDR3 protein: CASSSPGQGRGYTF

J gene: TRBJ2-1
D gene: TRBD2
clone size: .
V gene: TRBV4-1
CDR3 DNA: TGCGCCAGCAGCCAAGATTCTAGCGGGAGGGCCGGTGAGCAGTTCTTC
CDR3 protein: CASSQDSSGRAGEQFF

J gene: TRBJ2-3
D gene: .
clone size: once
V gene: TRBV13
CDR3 DNA: TGTGCCAGCAGCCTGTGGGGGGATACGCAGTATTTT
CDR3 protein: CASSLWGDTQYF

J gene: TRBJ2-7
D gene: .
clone size: .
V gene: TRBV5-1
CDR3 DNA: TGCGCCAGCAGCTTGGGTTGGCAGTCCTACGAGCAGTACTTC
CDR3 protein: CASSLGWQSYEQYF

J gene: TRBJ1-5
D gene: .
clone size: many
V gene: TRBV2
CDR3 DNA: TGTGCCAGCAGTGAAGTAGGAGACCAGCCCCAGCATTTT
CDR3 protein: CASSEVGDQPQHF

J gene: TRBJ2-1
D gene: .
clone size: .
V gene: TRBV5-1
CDR3 DNA: TGCGCCAGCAGCTTGAACCCCACCCGGCCTAGCCGGACCTACAATGAGCAGTTCTTC
CDR3 protein: CASSLNPTRPSRTYNEQFF

J gene: TRBJ2-7
D gene: .
clone size: .
V gene: TRBV5-6
CDR3 DNA: TGTGCCAGCAGCTCTCTCCTCGTAGGCTACGAGCAGTACTTC
CDR3 protein: CASSSLLVGYEQYF

J gene: TRBJ2-5
D gene: .
clone size: .
V gene: TRBV28
CDR3 DNA: TGTGCCAGCAGTTTTCGTGGCAGGAGGGGATTGTACTTC
CDR3 protein: CASSFRGRRGLYF

J gene: TRBJ1-1
D gene: .
clone size: .
V gene: TRBV9
CDR3 DNA: TGTGCCAGCAGCGTTTCAGGGGAGAACACTGAAGCTTTCTTT
CDR3 protein: CASSVSGENTEAFF

J gene: TRBJ2-7
D gene: .
clone size: .
V gene: TRBV25-1
CDR3 DNA: TGTGCCAGCAGTCTATCCTTTGAGGGACCCTTCTACGAGCAGTACTTC
CDR3 protein: CASSLSFEGPFYEQYF

J gene: TRBJ2-1
D gene: .
clone size: .
V gene: TRBV4-1
CDR3 DNA: TGCGCCAGCAGCCAAGTAGGGGCAAACAGGGCACAGTTCTTC
CDR3 protein: CASSQVGANRAQFF

J gene: TRBJ2-7
D gene: TRBD2
clone size: .
V gene: TRBV7-2
CDR3 DNA: TGTGCCAGCAGTCTTAGTAGTAGCGGGACTCCTGACGGGCAGTACTTC
CDR3 protein: CASSLSSSGTPDGQYF

J gene: TRBJ1-1
D gene: .
clone size: .
V gene: TRBV5-4
CDR3 DNA: TGTGCCAGCAGCTACCGCGGCGGGGACCGGGGGACTGAAGCTTTCTTT
CDR3 protein: CASSYRGGDRGTEAFF

J gene: TRBJ2-5
D gene: .
clone size: .
V gene: TRBV11-2
CDR3 DNA: TGTGCCAGCAGCTTAGGATACAGGCAGACCCAGTACTTC
CDR3 protein: CASSLGYRQTQYF

J gene: TRBJ2-3
D gene: TRBD1
clone size: .
V gene: TRBV4-2
CDR3 DNA: TGTGCCAGCAGTCCCAGGGGGAACACAGATACGCAGTATTTT
CDR3 protein: CASSPRGNTDTQYF

J gene: TRBJ2-7
D gene: TRBD1
clone size: .
V gene: TRBV2
CDR3 DNA: TGTGCCAGCAGTGGCAAGGACAGGTCCTCGGGCGAGCAGTACTTC
CDR3 protein: CASSGKDRSSGEQYF

J gene: TRBJ2-1
D gene: TRBD2
clone size: .
V gene: TRBV6-6
CDR3 DNA: TGTGCCAGCAGTCCAGGGACTAGCCACCCCATCAATGAGCAGTTCTTC
CDR3 protein: CASSPGTSHPINEQFF

J gene: TRBJ2-5
D gene: .
clone size: .
V gene: TRBV7-3
CDR3 DNA: TGTGCCAGCAGCTTAGGTGGGATGGGAGAGACCCAGTACTTC
CDR3 protein: CASSLGGMGETQYF

J gene: TRBJ1-2
D gene: TRBD1
clone size: few
V gene: TRBV30
CDR3 DNA: TGTGCCTGGAGTGGGTACAGGGGAGGCTACACCTTC
CDR3 protein: CAWSGYRGGYTF

J gene: TRBJ1-2
D gene: .
clone size: once
V gene: TRBV27
CDR3 DNA: TGTGCCAGCGCCCCCCTTCCCAGGGTAGAATTTGGCTACACCTTC
CDR3 protein: CASAPLPRVEFGYTF

J gene: TRBJ1-1
D gene: TRBD1
clone size: .
V gene: TRBV6-5
CDR3 DNA: TGTGTTTCCACGAACAGGGGCGCCCCTGAAGCTTTCTTT
CDR3 protein: CVSTNRGAPEAFF

J gene: TRBJ1-4
D gene: .
clone size: .
V gene: TRBV6-1
CDR3 DNA: TGTGCCAGCAGTGAACAGGGTTCGAGCGAAAAACTGTTTTTT
CDR3 protein: CASSEQGSSEKLFF

J gene: TRBJ2-2
D gene: TRBD2
clone size: few
V gene: TRBV9
CDR3 DNA: TGTGCCAGCAGCGTGGATAGCGGGAGGGCCGGCACCGGGGAGCTGTTTTTT
CDR3 protein: CASSVDSGRAGTGELFF

J gene: TRBJ2-1
D gene: TRBD2
clone size: .
V gene: TRBV7-2
CDR3 DNA: TGTGCCAGCAGCCCCGGGGGTAGCGGGAGGTTCTCCTCCTACAATGAGCAGTTCTTC
CDR3 protein: CASSPGGSGRFSSYNEQFF

J gene: TRBJ2-7
D gene: TRBD2
clone size: once
V gene: TRBV7-6
CDR3 DNA: TGTGCCAGCAGCTCAACTAGCGGGAGGGCGTGGGAGCAGTACTTC
CDR3 protein: CASSSTSGRAWEQYF

J gene: TRBJ1-5
D gene: TRBD1
clone size: .
V gene: TRBV28
CDR3 DNA: TGTGCCAGCAGACCTGGGGACAGGGCCCATCAGCCCCAGCATTTT
CDR3 protein: CASRPGDRAHQPQHF

J gene: TRBJ1-4
D gene: .
clone size: once
V gene: TRBV5-1
CDR3 DNA: TGCGCCAGCAGCTTGGGCCTTGGGACCACTAATGAAAAACTGTTTTTT
CDR3 protein: CASSLGLGTTNEKLFF

J gene: TRBJ1-3
D gene: .
clone size: .
V gene: TRBV7-9
CDR3 DNA: TGTGCCAGCAGCTCCTACAGGGAGTCTGGAAACACCATATATTTT
CDR3 protein: CASSSYRESGNTIYF

J gene: TRBJ2-7
D gene: .
clone size: .
V gene: TRBV7-9
CDR3 DNA: TGTGCCAGCAGCTCGACTCCATCCTACGAGCAGTACTTC
CDR3 protein: CASSSTPSYEQYF

J gene: TRBJ1-1
D gene: .
clone size: few
V gene: TRBV30
CDR3 DNA: TGTGCCTGGAATGGGGGATCCACTGAAGCTTTCTTT
CDR3 protein: CAWNGGSTEAFF

J gene: TRBJ2-1
D gene: .
clone size: once
V gene: TRBV5-1
CDR3 DNA: TGCGCCAGCAGCTTAGGGGGGGCGAATGAGCAGTTCTTC
CDR3 protein: CASSLGGANEQFF

J gene: TRBJ2-7
D gene: .
clone size: .
V gene: TRBV5-5
CDR3 DNA: TGTGCCAGCAGCCGGGAGCCAATATCCTACGAGCAGTACTTC
CDR3 protein: CASSREPISYEQYF

J gene: TRBJ2-2
D gene: .
clone size: .
V gene: TRBV9
CDR3 DNA: TGTGCCAGCAGCGCCCGGGTAGGAATTGGCACCGGGGAGCTGTTTTTT
CDR3 protein: CASSARVGIGTGELFF

J gene: TRBJ2-2
D gene: .
clone size: many
V gene: TRBV30
CDR3 DNA: TGTGCCTGGACCCGGAGAAAGGGGGGGAGTGGCACCGGGGAGCTGTTTTTT
CDR3 protein: CAWTRRKGGSGTGELFF